This T cell receptor (beta chain) is drawn from a study of cytomegalovirus exposure and HLA in healthy donors (TCRdb year 2017). About the study as a whole: An earlier analysis of several hundred of the donors reported about 250 Gb of sequence data and 100 million to 130 million unique TCR beta sequences from about 200 million T cells. An early release that covered fewer than 750 HLA-typed donors contained approximately 300 gigabases of sequencing data and tens of millions of unique TCR sequences. Of the approximately 400 genotyped donors, over 65% fell in the genetic ancestry cluster associated with self-reported Caucasian donors. The study aimed to test whether signatures of past pathogen exposure could be identified by cataloging public T cell receptors. The study used immunosequencing to profile the T cell repertoires of 600 to 850 subjects and linked those repertoires to cytomegalovirus serostatus. Besides the first cohort of roughly 700 subjects, a separate validation cohort made up of over a hundred different subjects was used. To predict cytomegalovirus infection status, the study brought together high-throughput TCR immunosequencing, statistical association of individual TCRs with disease status, and machine learning. To study patterns of TCR occurrence, a later analysis re-analyzed previously published TCR beta repertoires from 666 donors and added high-resolution HLA genotyping. In the later analysis, no new phenotypic data were used to find candidate immune exposures; instead, reliance was placed on TCR beta sequences and their occurrence across donors. An earlier analysis of fewer than 750 of the donors used high-throughput TCR beta sequencing to judge whether each TCR beta V gene segment behaved as functional or pseudogenic. Donor age, sex, ethnicity and CMV serostatus were compiled together with the repertoire data. Genome-wide SNP genotypes for about 65% of the 666 donors were used in a later genetic analysis, which treated that subset as a discovery cohort. All discovery cohort repertoires had been generated using a single sequencing platform. Class I and class II HLA loci were covered by the typing at four-digit resolution. Typing coverage differed by locus: A, B, C, DRB1 and DQB1 were typed in roughly 620-630 donors, DQA1 in 522, DPA1 in 600 to 610, and DPB1 in roughly 450. Four to six DR-DQ haplotypes were handled as single units for association and clustering, since linkage in the cohort was strong. On average, around 200,000 unique TCR beta nucleotide sequences were sequenced per donor among about 400 genotyped donors of the cohort, with 15% to 20% of those sequences being non-productive.

What the study reported, not specific to this receptor: A few of the identified cytomegalovirus-associated TCR beta chains were confirmed in vitro to be specific for cytomegalovirus antigens. According to a later analysis, most CMV-associated TCR beta chains appeared to be HLA-restricted, and the HLA associations seemed to be driven largely by CMV exposure. Because counts were too low, under 20 rarely observed V segments, including chromosome 9 orphons, were left out of the earlier analysis of some 600 of the donors. In a later analysis, HLA-associated TCR beta chains were found to be more clonally expanded and to have lower generation probabilities than equally common non-associated chains. A further reported finding was that TCR beta sequences accurately predicted the HLA-A and HLA-B alleles for most subjects in the first cohort. Compared with the 666-donor mean, donors in an Asian-associated ancestry cluster had fewer N-insertions in productive TCRs, according to a later genetic analysis. Strong co-occurrence of HLA alleles, especially DR and DQ, made assigning TCR associations to individual alleles difficult. According to a later analysis, TCR association rates differed among HLA loci, with DRB1 alleles showing the most associated TCRs and HLA-C alleles showing the fewest. The classifier was reported to diagnose cytomegalovirus status with high specificity and sensitivity in both the original cohort and the validation cohort. An earlier analysis of some 590 of the donors showed that most TCR beta V segments appeared in productive rearrangements either about 90% or about 30% of the time, which broadly matched IMGT annotations. Several of the top co-occurrence clusters appeared to be linked to parvovirus B19, influenza, CMV and Epstein-Barr virus, according to a later analysis. In a later genetic analysis, a missense DCLRE1C variant was associated with V-gene and J-gene trimming of TCR beta chains, and the association was replicated in an independent cohort. Because HLA typing was missing for some donors at each locus, association tests included only the typed subset. Most TCR sequences were seen in very few donors, while some public TCRs were found in many individuals. At a false discovery rate of 0.05, a later analysis linked 16,000 or so TCR beta sequences to specific HLA alleles. The presence/absence analyses assumed that sequencing depth was roughly uniform across donors, and that assumption may not be true. Some IMGT-functional V segments, including TRBV6-2 and TRBV6-3, could not be told apart with the 87-base-pair reads, so those segments were excluded. For the cohort, immune exposure information was limited to CMV serostatus. Correlated functional status among segregating V segments might be attributable to linkage disequilibrium, but an unknown experimental factor could not be ruled out. The authors suggested that the approach could potentially be generalized to other disease states and immunological phenotypes. The study gave a list of 150 to 200 TCR beta chains associated with cytomegalovirus. The cohort was sequenced for TCR beta chains only, and without alpha or paired-chain data the features that could be detected were limited. A group of highly shared sequence variants was considered likely to be a technical artifact of the sequencing pipeline.

Preparation of the library involved the immunoSEQ multiplex PCR assay. For the multiplex PCR, a mixture combining 60 forward primers for TCR Vbeta segments and 13 reverse primers for TCR Jbeta segments was used. A multiplex PCR assay on genomic DNA amplified the CDR3 region of rearranged TCR beta genes. Amplified TCR beta libraries were sequenced as 87-base-pair reads on the Illumina HiSeq System. The original methods were these. A later analysis counted tens of millions of unique TCR beta chains across the approximately 700 repertoires, and 9.5 million to 11 million of these chains were shared by at least two donors. Raw reads were error-corrected and collapsed into unique sequences with a nearest-neighbor algorithm that merged closely related sequences to remove PCR and sequencing errors. V, D and J gene segments were assigned by aligning CDR3 sequences to IMGT reference sequences. For a sequence to be retained, at least a six-nucleotide match to both a V gene segment and a J gene segment was required. Rearrangements were called productive when the CDR3 lacked stop codons and stayed in frame with V and J; all others were non-productive. Following IMGT convention, CDR3 was defined as the stretch from the second conserved V-encoded cysteine to the conserved J-encoded phenylalanine. The earlier analysis of 500 to 750 of the donors excluded any sequence lacking an unambiguous match to a single V gene segment. In an earlier analysis of approximately 550 of the donors, V segments were called functional above 56.7% productive rearrangements and were called segregating when the between-donor standard deviation exceeded 5%. A statistical classification framework was developed to diagnose cytomegalovirus status using the catalog of TCR beta chain sequences. A later analysis assigned V and J genes by comparing TCR nucleotide sequences with IMGT/GENE-DB human TR gene sequences. Using the TCRdist pipeline, a later analysis assigned CDR3 sequences along with most-parsimonious VDJ recombination scenarios. A later analysis defined each TCR beta chain by its CDR3 amino acid sequence plus V-gene family, and excluded reads lacking a unique V-gene family. To address suspected cross-contamination and a sequencing artifact, a later analysis removed roughly 580 highly shared, low-generation-probability nucleotide sequences. For each public chain, a later analysis derived a clonal expansion index from normalized ranks of inferred template counts within each repertoire. In a later analysis, generation probabilities were computed with a VDJ recombination model fitted to out-of-frame rearrangements, and the resulting probabilities were checked against IGoR. In a later analysis, TCR-TCR, TCR-HLA and TCR-CMV co-occurrence was scored with hypergeometric tests, and a repertoire-size bias correction was applied to TCR pairs. To estimate false discovery rates, a later analysis permuted the HLA or CMV assignments 20 times. In a later analysis, co-occurring TCRs were grouped using DBSCAN, with TCRdist sequence similarity added in when clustering inside HLA-allele-positive subsets. Repertoires with fewer than 30,000 or more than 120,000 public chains, plus five repertoires with anomalous nucleotide sharing, were excluded from co-occurrence clustering. In its TCRdb copy, this immuneACCESS table keeps in-frame sequences only and misses some clones. Where compared with another copy, unresolved V genes explain less than half of these, and the others have no known cause. V and J calls and clone size are given by that table; D and trimming were obtained from the DNA. The table for this sample lists about 140,000 clones; 60% to 85% of them were counted only once. The ten largest clones add up to under 7.5% of the sample.

As encoded in the germline V gene, CDR1 is SGHDT while CDR2 is YYEEEE. V is clipped by 0 bases and J by 6 bases, and the sequence between their germline boundaries is 10 bases long. Spanning cysteine to phenylalanine, the CDR3 consists of 13 amino acids. The sequence is cut down to CDR3 DNA, 39 bases in frame from base 1. The cohort was made up of about 610 healthy bone marrow donors. Cohort members were all nominally healthy when sampled, although unrecorded immune exposures were likely present. The donor was CMV seropositive and belonged to the group of more than 250 seropositive cohort members. Each donor provided a peripheral blood sample, and peripheral blood mononuclear cells were used for TCR beta sequencing. The Qiagen DNeasy Blood Extraction Kit was used to extract genomic DNA from the blood cell samples. As for this clone: Which antigen it targets is not known. Within one base of it there is no much larger clone, and no base qualities were kept.

The clonotype was recovered from a man aged 35 to 55 in good health and CMV-seropositive. Sequencing was done on a sample of PBMCs. The chain is made from TRBV5-6 and TRBJ2-7; D gene: possibly TRBD2, on 5 matching bases. The sequenced DNA: TGTGCCAGCAGCTTGGGTGGGGAGAGCGAGCAGTACTTC. Translated, this is CASSLGGESEQYF.